This T cell receptor (beta chain) was obtained from a study of blood T cells in healthy people across ages. Turning to the study itself: Using template switching, researchers captured about one barcoded beta molecule for each two T cells.

A J-beta primer mix and a sample-barcoded 5' primer were used in a second PCR of about 7 to 12 cycles. Via MiXCR, TCRdb re-called the 5' RACE reads, giving one row per CDR3 protein. The table includes approximately 400,000 distinct CDR3 sequences, more than 45% detected once. CDR3 length: 15 residues. V lost 4 bases and J 0 bases, leaving 15 bases between the germline ends. The germline V gene encodes CDR1 SQVTM and CDR2 ANQGSEA. The sample was blood. J is TRBJ2-5 and V is TRBV29-1, with D possibly TRBD1 on 6 matching bases. The sequence was obtained from a man aged 60 to 75 in good health. The CDR3 DNA sequence: TGCAGCGTTGCCCCAGGGGTTACGTACCAAGAGACCCAGTACTTC. Translating it yields CSVAPGVTYQETQYF.